This entry describes one T cell receptor beta chain. Germline CDR1 is SGHRS and CDR2 is YFSETQ. The CDR3 is 13 residues long. The V gene lost 5 bases and the J gene lost 9 bases, with 14 bases spanning the gap. Original processing notes: Cell counts per sample came from amplifying reference gene primers. Some clones are missing from TCRdb's copy, which holds only in-frame ones; the method was immunoSEQ multiplex PCR. That table furnishes V, J and clone size, whereas the DNA furnished D and trimming. The sample lists some 130,000 clones; approximately 78% were seen once. The data were taken from a study of blood T cell repertoires in COVID-19. Looking at the study overall: Sites in the United States, Italy and Spain provided acute and convalescent COVID-19 samples.

The clonotype comes from a man in his 60s who had recovered from COVID-19. Sequencing was done on a sample of peripheral blood. The chain employs TRBV5-1 and TRBJ2-2; D may be TRBD1 (6 bases). The CDR3 DNA is TGCGCCAGCAGGGTCTGGGGGCTACGGGAGCTGTTTTTT. Translating it yields CASRVWGLRELFF.